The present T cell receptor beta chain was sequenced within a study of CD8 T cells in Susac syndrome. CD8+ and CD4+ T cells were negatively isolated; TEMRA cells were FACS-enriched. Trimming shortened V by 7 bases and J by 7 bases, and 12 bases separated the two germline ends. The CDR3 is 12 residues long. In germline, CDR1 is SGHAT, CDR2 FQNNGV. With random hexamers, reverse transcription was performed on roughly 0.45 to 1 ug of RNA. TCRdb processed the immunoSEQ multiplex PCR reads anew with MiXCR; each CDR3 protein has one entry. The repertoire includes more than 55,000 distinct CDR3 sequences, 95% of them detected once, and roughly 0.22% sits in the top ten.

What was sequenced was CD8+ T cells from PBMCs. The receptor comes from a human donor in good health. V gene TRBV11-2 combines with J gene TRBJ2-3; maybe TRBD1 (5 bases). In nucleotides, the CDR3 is TGTGCCAGCACCACTTGGACACATACGCAGTATTTT. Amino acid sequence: CASTTWTHTQYF. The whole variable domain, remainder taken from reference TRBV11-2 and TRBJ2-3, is EAGVAQSPRYKIIEKRQSVAFWCNPISGHATLYWYQQILGQGPKLLIQFQNNGVVDDSQLPKDRFSAERLKGVDSTLKIQPAKLEDSAVYLCASTTWTHTQYFGPGTRLTVL.